Below are 32 T cell receptor beta chains sequenced from a single sample in a study of beta chain features in type 1 diabetes. Expressed TCRB transcripts were sequenced, since all the RNA that had been isolated was reverse transcribed. The table came from immunoSEQ multiplex PCR; TCRdb's copy has only in-frame clones and leaves some out. The sample lists tens of thousands of clones, about 68% occurring once. These TCRs are of unknown antigen specificity. Study findings and constraints: Shortening that was moderate but significant affected the TCRB CDR3s of Type 1 diabetes patients in all four CD4+ subsets.

The specimen was Tregs from blood. The receptor set was obtained from a man between 25 and 39 years old with type 1 diabetes. Some clones in this sample may be carry-over from other donors' samples.

The genes are TRBV2 and TRBJ2-5; D call uncertain. This CDR3 has 12 amino acids. CDR1 is SNHLY, CDR2 FYNNEI, per germline. Trimming stripped 4 bases from V and 1 base from J, with 4 bases between. DNA for the CDR3: TGTGCCAGCAGTGCAGGCCAAGAGACCCAGTACTTC. Protein: CASSAGQETQYF.

J is TRBJ1-1 and V is TRBV5-1, with TRBD1 as a possible D gene (6 bases). CDR3 length: 18 residues. Germline V gene sequence: CDR1 SGHRS, CDR2 YFSETQ. Trimming took 2 bases from V and 1 from J, leaving 21 bases between them. DNA for the CDR3: TGCGCCAGCAGCTTCATCGGGGGGCTTGGAGTTCAGAACACTGAAGCTTTCTTT. Its translation: CASSFIGGLGVQNTEAFF. The whole variable domain, remainder taken from reference TRBV5-1 and TRBJ1-1, is KAGVTQTPRYLIKTRGQQVTLSCSPISGHRSVSWYQQTPGQGLQFLFEYFSETQRNKGNFPGRFSGRQFSNSRSEMNVSTLELGDSALYLCASSFIGGLGVQNTEAFFGQGTRLTVV.

The chain carries TRBV5-1 and TRBJ2-1, with 11 nucleotides matching TRBD2. After removal of 0 bases from V and 7 bases from J, the junction contained 6 bases not matched to a gene. This CDR3 is 16 amino acids long. Germline CDR1 SGHRS, CDR2 YFSETQ. In nucleotides, the CDR3 is TGCGCCAGCAGCTTGGCACTAGCGGGGGCCTTGAATGAGCAGTTCTTC. It is translated as CASSLALAGALNEQFF.

The chain couples TRBV7-9 to TRBJ2-7; 7 nucleotides align to TRBD1. The CDR3 runs 15 residues. Germline values: CDR1 SEHNR, CDR2 FQNEAQ (reference sequence). Trimming took 4 bases from V and 2 from J; bases not matched to a gene: 8. CDR3 amino acids: CASSSKDRSTYEQYF. The CDR3 coding sequence is TGTGCCAGCAGCTCAAAGGACAGGAGCACCTACGAGCAGTACTTC.

J is TRBJ2-3 and V is TRBV18; D ambiguous. CDR3 size: 15 residues. Germline V gene data show CDR1 as KGHSH and CDR2 as LQKENI. Between the trimmed V and J ends, which lost 1 base and 0 bases, there was a span of 8 bases. The CDR3 DNA sequence: TGTGCCAGCTCACCACGCCAGACTAGCACAGATACGCAGTATTTT. Its protein product is CASSPRQTSTDTQYF.

The sample holds one count of this clone. The chain carries TRBV11-2 and TRBJ2-1, with a tentative D call TRBD2 (5 bases). Germline CDR1 and CDR2: SGHAT and FQNNGV. CDR3 size: 14 residues. V dropped 2 bases and J dropped 6 bases, with 11 bases sitting between them. CDR3 nucleotides: TGTGCCAGCAGCTTAATGAGGACTCCCAATGAGCAGTTCTTC. This gives the protein CASSLMRTPNEQFF.

This clone rates as medium-sized. The chain combines TRBV19 with TRBJ2-2; 7 bases fit TRBD1. This CDR3 has 14 amino acids. Germline CDR1 is LNHDA and CDR2 is SQIVND (reference sequence). The V segment lost 5 bases and the J segment 6 bases; nucleotides outside the gene matches: 6. CDR3 sequence (DNA): TGTGCCAGTAGTTTCCGAGGACAGGCCGGGGAGCTGTTTTTT. Protein product: CASSFRGQAGELFF. The whole variable domain, remainder taken from reference TRBV19 and TRBJ2-2, is DGGITQSPKYLFRKEGQNVTLSCEQNLNHDAMYWYRQDPGQGLRLIYYSQIVNDFQKGDIAEGYSVSREKKESFPLTVTSAQKNPTAFYLCASSFRGQAGELFFGEGSRLTVL.

The chain has TRBV5-1 and TRBJ1-6; D possibly corresponds to TRBD1 (6 bases). V was shortened by 3 bases and J by 7 bases, with 26 bases between the two germline ends. This CDR3 comprises 19 residues. The germline gives CDR1 SGHRS, CDR2 YFSETQ. The CDR3 sequence: CASSWGLSWGKGDNSPLHF. As DNA, the CDR3 is TGCGCCAGCAGCTGGGGCTTGAGTTGGGGGAAGGGGGACAATTCACCCCTCCACTTT.

The chain couples TRBV5-4 to TRBJ2-2; TRBD2 might be the D (5 bases). V dropped 4 bases and J dropped 6 bases, with 10 bases sitting between them. Germline-derived CDR1 and CDR2 are SGHNT and YYREEE (reference sequence). The CDR3 loop spans 13 amino acids. The CDR3 loop is CASSPAGAGELFF. The CDR3 nucleotides read TGTGCCAGCAGCCCGGCCGGGGCCGGGGAGCTGTTTTTT.

This clone showed up just a few times. V and J are TRBV19 and TRBJ1-1, with D unresolved. The V gene lost 7 bases and the J gene lost 0 bases, with 12 bases spanning the gap. The CDR3 is made up of 14 amino acids. Looked up from germline, CDR1 is LNHDA and CDR2 is SQIVND (reference sequence). In DNA form, the CDR3 reads TGTGCCAGTAAGAGGGAACAGATGAACACTGAAGCTTTCTTT. The encoded protein is CASKREQMNTEAFF.

This rearrangement joins TRBV6-5 to TRBJ1-3; tentatively, D is TRBD1 (6 bases). The V gene lost 0 bases and the J gene lost 4 bases, with 10 bases spanning the gap. The CDR3 sequence is 15 residues long. Germline loops: CDR1 MNHEY, CDR2 SVGAGI. The CDR3 reads CASSYSYRDGNTIYF. The CDR3 DNA follows: TGTGCCAGCAGTTACTCTTACAGGGACGGAAACACCATATATTTT.

This clone came up a few times. The rearrangement uses TRBV6-5 and TRBJ2-7; maybe TRBD1 (6 bases). The V end was cut by 2 bases, the J end by 8 bases, with 13 bases between. Germline V gene sequence: CDR1 MNHEY, CDR2 SVGAGI. This CDR3 comprises 13 residues. CDR3 loop: CASSYRTARKQYF. The CDR3, as DNA: TGTGCCAGCAGTTACCGGACAGCTAGGAAGCAGTACTTC.

A few counts support this clone. V usage is TRBV7-2 and J usage is TRBJ2-1, with 13 bases identical to TRBD2. V was clipped by 5 bases and J by 10 bases; unmatched bases: 5. The germline V gene encodes CDR1 SGHTA and CDR2 FQGNSA. The CDR3 length is 14 residues. The CDR3, as DNA: TGTGCCAGCAGCCCGGGACTAGCGGGGAGAGAGCAGTTCTTC. This translates into CASSPGLAGREQFF. The variable domain in full, completed from reference TRBV7-2 and TRBJ2-1, reads GAGVSQSPSNKVTEKGKDVELRCDPISGHTALYWYRQSLGQGLEFLIYFQGNSAPDKSGLPSDRFSAERTGGSVSTLTIQRTQQEDSAVYLCASSPGLAGREQFFGPGTRLTVL.

This clone was counted only a few times. This chain uses TRBV6-6 with TRBJ2-5, with D uncertain. The germline CDR1 and CDR2 sequences are MNHNY and SVGAGI (reference sequence). The CDR3 is 14 residues long. Trimming left V 0 bases short and J 8 bases short, with 13 bases between. The CDR3 is CASSYSGPRPTQYF. DNA for the CDR3: TGTGCCAGCAGTTACTCGGGCCCCCGGCCAACCCAGTACTTC.

The J gene is TRBJ2-2, the V gene TRBV19; unclear D gene. Trimming pared 7 bases from V and 4 bases from J, leaving 19 bases between. CDR1 and CDR2 (germline): LNHDA, SQIVND (reference sequence). The CDR3 runs to 16 residues. The CDR3 here is CASTRFRGSLTGELFF. Here the CDR3 DNA reads TGTGCCAGTACCCGATTTCGCGGCAGTCTCACCGGGGAGCTGTTTTTT.

The chain employs TRBV5-1 and TRBJ2-6; D might be TRBD1 (6 bases). The CDR3 runs 21 residues. V dropped 0 bases and J dropped 0 bases, with 22 bases sitting between them. The germline gives CDR1 SGHRS, CDR2 YFSETQ. The CDR3, as DNA: TGCGCCAGCAGCTTGGACGGGGCTAACAGGGTGCTCCTCTCTGGGGCCAACGTCCTGACTTTC. Its translation: CASSLDGANRVLLSGANVLTF. Looking up the rest from reference TRBV5-1 and TRBJ2-6 gives the full variable domain: KAGVTQTPRYLIKTRGQQVTLSCSPISGHRSVSWYQQTPGQGLQFLFEYFSETQRNKGNFPGRFSGRQFSNSRSEMNVSTLELGDSALYLCASSLDGANRVLLSGANVLTFGAGSRLTVL.

V and J are TRBV28 and TRBJ1-2, with 7 bases aligning to TRBD1. Trimming at V came to 5 bases and at J to 4 bases, leaving 4 bases not matched to a gene. CDR3 length: 13 residues. Germline V CDR1 and CDR2: MDHEN, SYDVKM. The DNA for the CDR3 is TGTGCCAGCAGTACCGGGACAGCCTATGGCTACACCTTC. Translating it yields CASSTGTAYGYTF.

This clone was counted a few times. The rearrangement joins TRBV5-6 to TRBJ2-7, with D uncertain. This CDR3 region has 12 residues. Trimming took 2 bases from V and 2 from J, leaving 5 bases between them. Germline loops: CDR1 SGHDT, CDR2 YYEEEE. The CDR3 is CASSLSAYEQYF. The CDR3 bases are TGTGCCAGCAGCTTATCAGCCTACGAGCAGTACTTC.

This chain uses TRBV5-1 with TRBJ2-1, with D tentatively TRBD1 (6 bases). The CDR3 is 15 amino acids. Germline V gene data show CDR1 as SGHRS and CDR2 as YFSETQ. The V end lost 7 bases, the J end lost 9 bases, and 23 bases lay between the germline ends. CDR3 sequence reads: CASSVGQGFRLEQFF. The CDR3 nucleotides read TGCGCCAGCTCTGTCGGGCAGGGGTTTCGTCTTGAGCAGTTCTTC.

The genes are TRBV9 and TRBJ2-7; no clear D. This CDR3 is built from 12 residues. V shed 0 bases and J shed 5 bases, with 6 bases lying between them. Germline V lookup: CDR1 SGDLS, CDR2 YYNGEE. CDR3 loop: CASSVDQNEQYF. The CDR3 DNA follows: TGTGCCAGCAGCGTAGATCAGAACGAGCAGTACTTC.

The chain combines TRBV29-1 with TRBJ2-1, with a weak D call TRBD2 (5 bases). The CDR3 extends over 12 amino acids. V lost 6 bases and J 7 bases, leaving 13 bases between the germline ends. Germline CDR1 reads SQVTM; CDR2 reads ANQGSEA. Here the CDR3 DNA reads TGCAGCGTGTCCACCCTAGCAAATGAGCAGTTCTTC. This gives the protein CSVSTLANEQFF.

This chain joins TRBV10-3 and TRBJ1-2, with D hard to call. CDR3 size: 14 residues. Trimming took 2 bases from V and 0 from J, leaving 7 bases between them. Germline CDR1 and CDR2: ENHRY and SYGVKD. CDR3 coding DNA: TGTGCCATCAGTGAGAGTGGGCCTAACTATGGCTACACCTTC. It translates to CAISESGPNYGYTF.

This clone was counted only a few times. This chain connects TRBV5-1 to TRBJ2-3, with 7 bases fitting TRBD1. Germline assignment: CDR1 SGHRS and CDR2 YFSETQ. This CDR3 is 16 amino acids long. The J segment lost 4 bases and the V segment lost 4 bases, leaving 12 bases of the junction unmatched. The CDR3 DNA follows: TGCGCCAGCAGCCCTCCGACAGGGTGGAGCTCAGATACGCAGTATTTT. It yields the protein CASSPPTGWSSDTQYF.

The rearrangement joins TRBV7-2 to TRBJ2-7, with 7 nucleotides matching TRBD2. The CDR3 consists of 14 residues. V shed 5 bases and J 4 bases; nucleotides not matched to a gene: 8. CDR1 is SGHTA, CDR2 FQGNSA, per germline. Written as DNA, the CDR3 is TGTGCCAGCAGCAGATGGGGGGGTCCTTACGAGCAGTACTTC. It yields the protein CASSRWGGPYEQYF.

The chain combines TRBV5-6 with TRBJ1-4; TRBD1 might be the D (5 bases). V was shortened by 4 bases and J by 3 bases, with 13 bases between the two germline ends. The CDR3 has 15 amino acids. Germline V gene sequence: CDR1 SGHDT, CDR2 YYEEEE. CDR3 DNA sequence: TGTGCCAGCAGCACTCTCGGGGGGGCTAATGAAAAACTGTTTTTT. Its protein product is CASSTLGGANEKLFF.

This clone has a single count. The J gene is TRBJ2-7, the V gene TRBV4-2; 11 bases match TRBD2. CDR1 and CDR2 from the germline V gene are LGHNA and YNFKEQ. The length of the CDR3 is 20 residues. Germline trimming cut 3 bases from V and 1 base from J; bases unmatched to any gene: 17. Here the CDR3 reads CASSHQWTGRSGGASYEQYF. For the CDR3, the DNA is TGTGCCAGCAGCCACCAATGGACAGGGCGTAGCGGGGGGGCGTCCTACGAGCAGTACTTC.

The V call is TRBV6-5, the J call TRBJ1-1, with D uncertain. The germline V gene has CDR1 MNHEY and CDR2 SVGAGI. The CDR3 covers 13 residues. V was trimmed by 0 bases and J by 6 bases, leaving 8 bases between them. CDR3 nucleotides: TGTGCCAGCAGTTACTCGGGCCTCTCTGAAGCTTTCTTT. This codes for CASSYSGLSEAFF.

This chain connects TRBV4-3 to TRBJ1-1; D ambiguous. The CDR3 is made up of 15 amino acids. The V gene's germline CDR1 is LGHNA and CDR2 YSLEER. Trimming shortened V by 0 bases and J by 1 base, and 9 bases separated the two germline ends. CDR3 bases: TGCGCCAGCAGCCAAGATCAGTGGTCGAACACTGAAGCTTTCTTT. This encodes CASSQDQWSNTEAFF.

The V call is TRBV6-5, the J call TRBJ1-6; D is possibly TRBD1 (6 bases). Trimming removed 6 bases from V and 5 bases from J, with 11 bases in between. CDR1 MNHEY and CDR2 SVGAGI come from the germline V gene. CDR3 length equals 14 residues. CDR3 loop: CASSWTANNSPLHF. CDR3 nucleotide sequence: TGTGCCAGCAGCTGGACAGCAAATAATTCACCCCTCCACTTT.

The rearrangement joins TRBV6-1 to TRBJ2-1; possible D gene TRBD2, 6 bases. CDR3 length equals 12 residues. Trimming removed 6 bases at V and 9 bases at J, with 12 bases between. Germline lookup yields CDR1 MNHNS and CDR2 SASEGT. The CDR3 DNA sequence: TGTGCCAGCAGCCTCCCCGGGGGTGAGCAGTTCTTC. This sequence encodes CASSLPGGEQFF.

This chain uses TRBV7-6 with TRBJ2-5; 9 positions match TRBD2. Germline loops: CDR1 SGHVS, CDR2 FNYEAQ. The CDR3 extends over 14 amino acids. V lost 5 bases, J lost 5 bases, and 6 bases stayed unmatched. The CDR3 here is CASSPRLAAETQYF. CDR3 nucleotide sequence: TGTGCCAGCAGCCCCCGACTAGCGGCGGAGACCCAGTACTTC.

This clone has a handful of counts. The gene calls are TRBV19 and TRBJ1-2, with D possibly being TRBD1 (6 bases). From germline, CDR1 is LNHDA and CDR2 SQIVND (reference sequence). This CDR3 comprises 16 residues. V dropped 4 bases and J dropped 2 bases, with 17 bases sitting between them. CDR3 coding DNA: TGTGCCAGTAGTAGATCGAGAAAGGGGGAAAACTATGGCTACACCTTC. Its translation is CASSRSRKGENYGYTF. Filled out from reference TRBV19 and TRBJ1-2, the complete variable domain reads DGGITQSPKYLFRKEGQNVTLSCEQNLNHDAMYWYRQDPGQGLRLIYYSQIVNDFQKGDIAEGYSVSREKKESFPLTVTSAQKNPTAFYLCASSRSRKGENYGYTFGSGTRLTVV.